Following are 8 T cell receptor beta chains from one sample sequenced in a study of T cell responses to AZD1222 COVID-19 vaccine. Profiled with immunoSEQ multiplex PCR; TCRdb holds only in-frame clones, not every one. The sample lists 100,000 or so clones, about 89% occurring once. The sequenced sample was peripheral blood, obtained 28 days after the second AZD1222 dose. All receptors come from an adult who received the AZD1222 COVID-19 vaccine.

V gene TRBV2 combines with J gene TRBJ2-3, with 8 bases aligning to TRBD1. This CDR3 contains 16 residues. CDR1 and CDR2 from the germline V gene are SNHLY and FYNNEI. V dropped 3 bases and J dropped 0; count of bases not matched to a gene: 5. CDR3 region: CASSDGQGASTDTQYF. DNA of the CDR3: TGTGCCAGCAGTGATGGCCAGGGGGCGAGCACAGATACGCAGTATTTT. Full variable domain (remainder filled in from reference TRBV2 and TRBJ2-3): EPEVTQTPSHQVTQMGQEVILRCVPISNHLYFYWYRQILGQKVEFLVSFYNNEISEKSEIFDDQFSVERPDGSNFTLKIRSTKLEDSAMYFCASSDGQGASTDTQYFGPGTRLTVL.

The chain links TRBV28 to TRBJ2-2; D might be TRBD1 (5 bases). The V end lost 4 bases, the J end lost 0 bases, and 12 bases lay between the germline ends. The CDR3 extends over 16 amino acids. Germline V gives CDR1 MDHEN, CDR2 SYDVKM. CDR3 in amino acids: CASSSGKATNTGELFF. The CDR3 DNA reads TGTGCCAGCAGTTCAGGGAAAGCCACGAACACCGGGGAGCTGTTTTTT. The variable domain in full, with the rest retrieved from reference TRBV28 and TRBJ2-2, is DVKVTQSSRYLVKRTGEKVFLECVQDMDHENMFWYRQDPGLGLRLIYFSYDVKMKEKGDIPEGYSVSREKKERFSLILESASTNQTSMYLCASSSGKATNTGELFFGEGSRLTVL.

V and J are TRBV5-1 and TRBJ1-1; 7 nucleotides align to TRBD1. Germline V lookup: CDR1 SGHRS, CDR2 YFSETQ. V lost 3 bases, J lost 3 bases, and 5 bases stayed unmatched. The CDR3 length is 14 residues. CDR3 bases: TGCGCCAGCAGCTCGAATACAGGGGACACTGAAGCTTTCTTT. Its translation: CASSSNTGDTEAFF.

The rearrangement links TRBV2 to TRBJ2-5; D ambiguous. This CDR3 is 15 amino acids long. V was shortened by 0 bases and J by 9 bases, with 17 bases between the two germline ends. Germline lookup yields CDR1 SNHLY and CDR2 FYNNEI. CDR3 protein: CASSEALRTRSAQYF. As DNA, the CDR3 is TGTGCCAGCAGTGAAGCTCTTAGGACGCGGAGTGCCCAGTACTTC.

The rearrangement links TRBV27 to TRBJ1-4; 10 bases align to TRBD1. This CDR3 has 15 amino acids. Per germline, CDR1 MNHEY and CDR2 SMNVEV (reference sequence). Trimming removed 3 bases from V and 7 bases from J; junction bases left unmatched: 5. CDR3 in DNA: TGTGCCAGCAGTTTGTCGGGACAGGGGTTTGAAAAACTGTTTTTT. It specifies CASSLSGQGFEKLFF.

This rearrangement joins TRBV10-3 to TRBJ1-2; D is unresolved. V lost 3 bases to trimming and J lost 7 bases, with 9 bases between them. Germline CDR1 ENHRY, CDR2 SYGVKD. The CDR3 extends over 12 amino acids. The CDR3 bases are TGTGCCATCAGTGATTCCACGGGTGGCTACACCTTC. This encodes CAISDSTGGYTF.

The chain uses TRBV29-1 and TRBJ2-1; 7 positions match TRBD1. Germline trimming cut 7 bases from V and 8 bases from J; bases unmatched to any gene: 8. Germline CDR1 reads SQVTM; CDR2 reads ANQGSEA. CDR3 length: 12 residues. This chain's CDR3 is CSGIGTVDEQFF. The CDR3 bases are TGCAGCGGAATAGGGACAGTAGATGAGCAGTTCTTC.

The CDR3 here is CSAGGRGTGELFF. CDR3 DNA: TGCAGCGCCGGGGGACGTGGCACCGGGGAGCTGTTTTTT. The chain carries TRBV29-1 and TRBJ2-2, with D possibly being TRBD2 (6 bases). V shed 7 bases and J shed 4 bases, with 13 bases lying between them. The germline V gene has CDR1 SQVTM and CDR2 ANQGSEA. This CDR3 is built from 13 residues.